This T cell receptor (beta chain) was captured by sequencing in a study of T cell repertoires in cytomegalovirus infection. This clonotype was picked up a small number of times. Its antigen is undetermined. CDR1 SGHVS and CDR2 FNYEAQ come from the germline V gene. Trimming took off 3 bases at V and 2 bases at J, with 14 bases between the two ends. The CDR3 totals 16 residues. Overall study results and limits: It was HLA-C-restricted CMV-specific TCR beta clonotypes that dominated the response ex vivo.

TCRdb reprocessed the reads via MiXCR and lists one record per CDR3 protein. The sample has hundreds of thousands of distinct CDR3 sequences, roughly 46% seen once; the top ten hold about 45%. The source is a human donor in good health (CMV status not recorded). Some clones in this sample may be carry-over from other donors' samples. This specimen consisted of cultured PBMCs, obtained from culture after CMV antigen stimulation. The chain carries TRBV7-6 and TRBJ2-1; no reliable D call. CDR3 nucleotides: TGTGCCAGCAGCTTCGGGTCGTCGGGCGCCTACAATGAGCAGTTCTTC. It is translated as CASSFGSSGAYNEQFF. The variable domain in full, completed from reference TRBV7-6 and TRBJ2-1, reads GAGVSQSPRYKVTKRGQDVALRCDPISGHVSLYWYRQALGQGPEFLTYFNYEAQQDKSGLPNDRFSAERPEGSISTLTIQRTEQRDSAMYRCASSFGSSGAYNEQFFGPGTRLTVL.